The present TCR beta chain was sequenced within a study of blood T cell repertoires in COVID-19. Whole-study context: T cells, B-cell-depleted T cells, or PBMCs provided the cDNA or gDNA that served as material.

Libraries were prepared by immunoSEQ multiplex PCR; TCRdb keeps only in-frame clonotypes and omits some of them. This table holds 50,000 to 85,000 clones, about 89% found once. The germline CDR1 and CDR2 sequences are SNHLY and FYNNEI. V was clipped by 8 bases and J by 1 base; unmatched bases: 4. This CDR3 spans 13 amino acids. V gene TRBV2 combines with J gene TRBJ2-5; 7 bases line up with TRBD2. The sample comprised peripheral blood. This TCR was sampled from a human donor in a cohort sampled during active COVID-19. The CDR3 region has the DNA TGTGCCAGCGGGGGGGAAATCCAAGAGACCCAGTACTTC. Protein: CASGGEIQETQYF. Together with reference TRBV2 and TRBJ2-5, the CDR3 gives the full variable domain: EPEVTQTPSHQVTQMGQEVILRCVPISNHLYFYWYRQILGQKVEFLVSFYNNEISEKSEIFDDQFSVERPDGSNFTLKIRSTKLEDSAMYFCASGGEIQETQYFGPGTRLLVL.